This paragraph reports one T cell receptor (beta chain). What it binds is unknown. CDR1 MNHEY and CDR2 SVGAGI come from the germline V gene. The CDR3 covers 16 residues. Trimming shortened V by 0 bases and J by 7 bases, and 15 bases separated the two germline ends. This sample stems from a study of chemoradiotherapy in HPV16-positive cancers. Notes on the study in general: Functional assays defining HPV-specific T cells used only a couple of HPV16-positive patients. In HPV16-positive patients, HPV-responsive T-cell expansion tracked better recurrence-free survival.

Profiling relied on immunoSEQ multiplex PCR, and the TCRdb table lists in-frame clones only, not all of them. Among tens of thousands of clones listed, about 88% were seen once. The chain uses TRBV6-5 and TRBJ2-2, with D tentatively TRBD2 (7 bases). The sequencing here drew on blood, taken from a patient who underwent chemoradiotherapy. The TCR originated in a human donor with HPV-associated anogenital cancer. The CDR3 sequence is CASSYSGGRLSGELFF. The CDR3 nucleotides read TGTGCCAGCAGTTACTCGGGGGGGCGGTTAAGCGGGGAGCTGTTTTTT.